These 32 T cell receptor beta chains originate from one sample sequenced in a study of early T cells in non-severe SARS-CoV-2 infection. One entry per CDR3 protein, called by TCRdb with MiXCR from the 5' RACE reads. This sample has more than 50,000 distinct CDR3 sequences, with approximately 5.6% found just once. Material for sequencing was whole blood. Source of these receptors: an adult who was a healthcare worker with PCR-confirmed SARS-CoV-2 infection or an uninfected control (not recorded which).

CDR3 loop: CASGVTRSRLAKNIQYF. In DNA, the CDR3 is TGTGCCAGCGGTGTTACTAGATCTCGTCTCGCCAAAAACATTCAGTACTTC. The chain has TRBV27 and TRBJ2-4; tentative D call: TRBD2 (5 bases). V gave up 8 bases and J gave up 1 base, with 21 bases separating them. Germline assignment: CDR1 MNHEY and CDR2 SMNVEV (reference sequence). CDR3 length: 17 amino acids.

This clonotype was recorded many times. The chain uses TRBV29-1 and TRBJ1-2, with 9 bases matching TRBD1. The CDR3 loop spans 12 amino acids. Germline CDR1 and CDR2: SQVTM and ANQGSEA. V shed 7 bases, J shed 7 bases, and the junction held 7 bases outside the gene matches. The CDR3 bases are TGCAGCGCGGCTACAGGGGGCGCTGGCTACACCTTC. This codes for CSAATGGAGYTF.

This clonotype was observed many times. This rearrangement joins TRBV6-2 or TRBV6-3 to TRBJ2-3, with TRBD2 matching 10 bases. J was trimmed by 7 bases and V by 7 bases; bases with no gene match: 11. Looked up from germline, CDR1 is MNHEY and CDR2 is SVGEGT. CDR3 length equals 15 residues. The DNA for the CDR3 is TGTGCCAGCAACCTACAGCGGGGGGGCCAATATACGCAGTATTTT. Translating it yields CASNLQRGGQYTQYF.

The chain employs TRBV12-3 or TRBV12-4 and TRBJ1-2; possibly TRBD1 for D (6 bases). This CDR3 has 14 residues. Trimming shortened V by 5 bases and J by 7 bases, and 17 bases separated the two germline ends. CDR3 sequence (DNA): TGTGCCAGCAGTCCCTTAGGGGGGGCGGTTGGCTACACCTTC. Encoded protein: CASSPLGGAVGYTF.

This clonotype was counted many times. V and J are TRBV12-3 or TRBV12-4 and TRBJ2-7; 11 bases are a match to TRBD1. V was pared by 1 base and J by 3 bases, with 2 bases of the junction left unmatched. This CDR3 is built from 15 residues. For the CDR3, the DNA is TGTGCCAGCAGTTTAGATGGGACAGGGGGCTACGAGCAGTACTTC. It codes for CASSLDGTGGYEQYF.

This clonotype turned up a few times. The V and J genes are TRBV12-3 or TRBV12-4 and TRBJ2-1; 8 nucleotides agree with TRBD1. J gave up 6 bases and V 2 bases, and 6 bases lay outside the gene matches. This CDR3 comprises 15 residues. CDR3 sequence (DNA): TGTGCCAGCAGTTTAACAGGGGGACCAGCCAATGAGCAGTTCTTC. This translates into CASSLTGGPANEQFF.

This clonotype was seen only a few times. The genes are TRBV20-1 and TRBJ2-3; no reliable D call. The germline V gene has CDR1 DFQATT and CDR2 SNEGSKA (reference sequence). Trimming removed 6 bases at V and 0 bases at J, with 7 bases between. CDR3 length: 12 amino acids. The CDR3 region has the DNA TGCAGTGCGGGTCGTAGCACAGATACGCAGTATTTT. This gives the protein CSAGRSTDTQYF.

The chain has TRBV18 and TRBJ2-7; D unresolved. Germline CDR1 KGHSH, CDR2 LQKENI. This CDR3 spans 14 amino acids. V was pared by 3 bases and J by 2 bases, with 11 bases between. The chain's CDR3 is CASSPSPLAYEQYF. The CDR3 DNA reads TGTGCCAGCTCACCGAGTCCCTTAGCCTACGAGCAGTACTTC.

This rearrangement joins TRBV7-9 to TRBJ2-3, with 7 bases identical to TRBD1. The germline gives CDR1 SEHNR, CDR2 FQNEAQ (reference sequence). J was trimmed by 2 bases and V by 4 bases; bases with no gene match: 9. The CDR3 has 16 amino acids. CDR3 loop: CASSSLDRVATDTQYF. The CDR3 coding sequence is TGTGCCAGCAGCTCCCTTGACAGGGTGGCCACAGATACGCAGTATTTT.

There are a few counts of this clonotype. The chain couples TRBV7-9 to TRBJ1-2; D gene uncertain. The CDR3 runs to 13 residues. Trimming stripped 4 bases from V and 7 bases from J, with 13 bases between. The germline V gene has CDR1 SEHNR and CDR2 FQNEAQ (reference sequence). The CDR3 here is CASSSDTNGGYTF. CDR3 DNA sequence: TGTGCCAGCAGCTCAGACACGAACGGTGGCTACACCTTC.

Only a few counts were recorded for this clonotype. The chain combines TRBV15 with TRBJ2-7; 8 bases agree with TRBD1. This CDR3 is built from 15 residues. The germline CDR1 and CDR2 sequences are LNHNV and YYDKDF (reference sequence). The V and J ends lost 1 base and 3 bases, in that order; junction bases with no gene match: 5. As DNA, the CDR3 is TGTGCCACCAGCAGAGGTGGGACAGGAGGCTACGAGCAGTACTTC. Protein product: CATSRGGTGGYEQYF.

The chain links TRBV14 to TRBJ1-2, with D possibly being TRBD1 (6 bases). The length of the CDR3 is 16 residues. V gave up 2 bases and J gave up 1 base, with 14 bases separating them. Germline V gene lookup returns CDR1 SGHDN and CDR2 FVKESK. The CDR3, as DNA: TGTGCCAGCAGCCAAAACTGGGACAACGTTAACTATGGCTACACCTTC. It codes for CASSQNWDNVNYGYTF.

This clonotype has more than one count but fewer than ten. The chain recombines TRBV30 with TRBJ2-3; D perhaps matches TRBD1 (7 bases). The V and J ends lost 0 bases and 1 base respectively, with 11 bases between them. The CDR3 is made up of 15 amino acids. The germline V gene encodes CDR1 GTSNPN and CDR2 SVGIG (reference sequence). The DNA of the CDR3 is TGTGCCTGGAGTGTACGGGGGACAGGCACAGATACGCAGTATTTT. Translating it yields CAWSVRGTGTDTQYF.

This clonotype showed up many times. The chain is built from TRBV6-2 or TRBV6-3 and TRBJ2-3; either TRBD1 or TRBD2 may fit D (5 bases each). V was trimmed by 5 bases and J by 8 bases, leaving 17 bases between them. Germline CDR1 MNHEY, CDR2 SVGEGT. The CDR3 spans 14 residues. This CDR3 is CASSTWTARGTQYF. CDR3 nucleotide sequence: TGTGCCAGCAGTACCTGGACTGCGAGGGGTACGCAGTATTTT.

The sample holds a few counts of this clonotype. The chain employs TRBV7-9 and TRBJ2-7, with D tentatively TRBD2 (5 bases). The CDR3 runs 13 residues. Trimming cost V 4 bases and J 6 bases, with 13 bases left between them. Per the germline V gene, CDR1 is SEHNR and CDR2 is FQNEAQ (reference sequence). In DNA form, the CDR3 reads TGTGCCAGCAGCTCGGGCGGGCGTGGCGAGCAGTACTTC. Protein sequence: CASSSGGRGEQYF.

This clonotype was seen at least ten times. The chain recombines TRBV7-2 with TRBJ2-3; 7 positions match TRBD1. The germline V gene has CDR1 SGHTA and CDR2 FQGNSA. CDR3 length: 15 amino acids. The V gene end was trimmed by 6 bases and the J gene end by 6 bases; junction bases not matched to a gene: 12. The CDR3 sequence is CASSPGQLIFDTQYF. As DNA, the CDR3 is TGTGCCAGCAGTCCGGGACAGTTGATTTTTGATACGCAGTATTTT. Supplemented by reference TRBV7-2 and TRBJ2-3, the full variable domain reads GAGVSQSPSNKVTEKGKDVELRCDPISGHTALYWYRQSLGQGLEFLIYFQGNSAPDKSGLPSDRFSAERTGGSVSTLTIQRTQQEDSAVYLCASSPGQLIFDTQYFGPGTRLTVL.

This clonotype was seen many times. The chain is built from TRBV12-3 or TRBV12-4 and TRBJ2-3; TRBD2 matches 7 bases. The length of the CDR3 is 15 residues. The V segment lost 5 bases and the J segment 0 bases; nucleotides outside the gene matches: 5. CDR3 coding DNA: TGTGCCAGCAGTCCCCTAGCGGCTAGCACAGATACGCAGTATTTT. Protein product: CASSPLAASTDTQYF.

This clonotype was seen only a few times. This sequence joins TRBV12-3 or TRBV12-4 and TRBJ1-4; no firm D call. The V and J ends lost 0 bases and 3 bases respectively, with 14 bases between them. CDR3 length equals 17 residues. The CDR3 region is CASSLALQVGSNEKLFF. CDR3 bases: TGTGCCAGCAGTTTAGCGCTTCAAGTCGGGTCTAATGAAAAACTGTTTTTT.

The V call is TRBV5-1, the J call TRBJ2-3, with 8 bases identical to TRBD1. The CDR3 consists of 18 residues. V trimming: 2 bases; J trimming: 2 bases; junction bases outside the gene matches: 13. Germline CDR1 is SGHRS and CDR2 is YFSETQ. Written as DNA, the CDR3 is TGCGCCAGCAGCTTCCGACAGGGGTCTATCCGACCCACAGATACGCAGTATTTT. This encodes CASSFRQGSIRPTDTQYF.

Ten or more counts support this clonotype. The J gene is TRBJ2-1, the V gene TRBV20-1; D is unresolved. The length of the CDR3 is 15 residues. V lost 0 bases and J 7 bases, leaving 16 bases between the germline ends. Germline lookup yields CDR1 DFQATT and CDR2 SNEGSKA (reference sequence). Written as DNA, the CDR3 is TGCAGTGCTAGAGATCTGGCAGGATTTTTAAATGAGCAGTTCTTC. Encoded protein: CSARDLAGFLNEQFF.

This clonotype was seen a few times. The CDR3 reads CASSHLGLEPYEQYF. The CDR3 DNA reads TGTGCCAGCAGCCACCTAGGACTAGAACCCTACGAGCAGTACTTC. The J gene is TRBJ2-7, the V gene TRBV7-3; 7 bases are a match to TRBD2. V shed 5 bases and J 2 bases; nucleotides not matched to a gene: 9. CDR3 length: 15 amino acids. Germline values: CDR1 SGHTA, CDR2 FQGTGA. Full variable domain (missing parts from reference TRBV7-3 and TRBJ2-7): GAGVSQTPSNKVTEKGKYVELRCDPISGHTALYWYRQSLGQGPEFLIYFQGTGAADDSGLPNDRFFAVRPEGSVSTLKIQRTERGDSAVYLCASSHLGLEPYEQYFGPGTRLTVT.

About this clonotype itself: A clone one base away is much larger, so this may be a read error. The chain recombines TRBV5-1 with TRBJ2-1, with D possibly being TRBD1 (5 bases). V lost 8 bases to trimming and J lost 6 bases, with 15 bases between them. Per germline, CDR1 SGHRS and CDR2 YFSETQ. The CDR3 is made up of 13 amino acids. CDR3 amino acids: CARSPDTGNEQFF. The CDR3 DNA reads as TGCGCCAGAAGCCCGGACACGGGCAATGAGCAGTTCTTC.

This clonotype appeared many times. This chain links TRBV12-3 or TRBV12-4 with TRBJ2-2, with D possibly TRBD1 on 5 matching bases. The CDR3 is made up of 15 amino acids. Between the trimmed V and J ends, which lost 3 bases and 3 bases, there was a span of 11 bases. CDR3 in amino acids: CASSFDSPDTGELFF. DNA for the CDR3: TGTGCCAGCAGTTTCGACAGCCCTGACACCGGGGAGCTGTTTTTT.

There are many counts of this clonotype. The chain couples TRBV13 to TRBJ2-5, with D perhaps matching TRBD1 or TRBD2 (5 bases each). CDR1 is PRHDT, CDR2 FYEKMQ, per germline (reference sequence). CDR3 length: 15 residues. The V and J ends lost 0 bases and 5 bases respectively, with 13 bases between them. The CDR3 DNA is TGTGCCAGCAGCTTAGGCGACAGCCCGGGGGAGACCCAGTACTTC. It translates to CASSLGDSPGETQYF.

A few counts support this clonotype. The chain has TRBV20-1 and TRBJ2-7; 7 bases are shared with TRBD2. The germline V gene has CDR1 DFQATT and CDR2 SNEGSKA (reference sequence). After removal of 6 bases from V and 3 bases from J, the junction contained 11 bases not matched to a gene. The CDR3 covers 14 residues. The CDR3 sequence is CSAPLPAGDYEQYF. The CDR3 nucleotides are TGCAGTGCGCCCCTTCCCGCGGGAGACTACGAGCAGTACTTC.

This clonotype was counted ten times or more. The V call is TRBV20-1, the J call TRBJ2-3, with 8 nucleotides matching TRBD1. The CDR3 loop spans 15 amino acids. The germline gives CDR1 DFQATT, CDR2 SNEGSKA (reference sequence). The J segment lost 1 base and the V segment lost 3 bases, leaving 6 bases of the junction unmatched. The CDR3, as DNA: TGCAGTGCTAGTATACCAGGGGGCCGCACAGATACGCAGTATTTT. Its protein product is CSASIPGGRTDTQYF.

This clonotype showed up many times. The chain couples TRBV5-4 to TRBJ2-3, with D unclear. The CDR3 has 15 amino acids. Germline V gene sequence: CDR1 SGHNT, CDR2 YYREEE (reference sequence). Trimming took off 4 bases at V and 4 bases at J, with 16 bases between the two ends. As DNA, the CDR3 is TGTGCCAGCAGCCCCAGTGGGGTGACGGCAGATACGCAGTATTTT. Amino acid sequence: CASSPSGVTADTQYF.

The rearrangement uses TRBV19 and TRBJ1-1; 7 positions agree with TRBD1. The CDR3 sequence is 16 residues long. Germline V gene lookup returns CDR1 LNHDA and CDR2 SQIVND (reference sequence). With V trimmed by 6 bases and J by 6 bases, 16 bases remained unmatched. The CDR3 nucleotides read TGTGCCAGTAGCGCAAGGGGGCGGTCCGTTGGGGCTGAAGCTTTCTTT. Its translation: CASSARGRSVGAEAFF.

This clonotype showed up many times. CDR3 residues: CASSERTSLDTQYF. As DNA, the CDR3 is TGTGCCAGCAGCGAAAGGACTAGCCTAGATACGCAGTATTTT. The chain joins TRBV11-1 to TRBJ2-3; the match to TRBD2 covers 8 bases. J was trimmed by 5 bases and V by 5 bases; bases with no gene match: 6. There are 14 residues in the CDR3. Germline values: CDR1 SGHAT, CDR2 FQDESV (reference sequence).

The rearrangement uses TRBV6-1 and TRBJ1-2; D gene unclear. Germline-derived CDR1 and CDR2 are MNHNS and SASEGT. CDR3 length: 13 residues. Trimming took off 1 base at V and 5 bases at J, with 8 bases between the two ends. CDR3 bases: TGTGCCAGCAGTGAAGTACTGCCTTATGGCTACACCTTC. Its translation is CASSEVLPYGYTF.

This clonotype appeared many times. The CDR3 region is CASSFLAGNTGELFF. The CDR3 region has the DNA TGTGCCAGCAGCTTCCTAGCGGGCAACACCGGGGAGCTGTTTTTT. The rearrangement joins TRBV11-2 to TRBJ2-2, with 8 bases lining up with TRBD2. The V gene's germline CDR1 is SGHAT and CDR2 FQNNGV. The V segment lost 3 bases and the J segment 2 bases; nucleotides outside the gene matches: 2. This CDR3 is 15 amino acids long.

This clonotype has more than one count but fewer than ten. The chain joins TRBV5-6 to TRBJ1-5; D is undetermined. Germline-derived CDR1 and CDR2 are SGHDT and YYEEEE. The CDR3 length is 17 residues. Trimming removed 0 bases from V and 2 bases from J, with 15 bases in between. For the CDR3, the DNA is TGTGCCAGCAGCTTGGGGGAAACGAGGAGGGGCAATCAGCCCCAGCATTTT. Its protein is CASSLGETRRGNQPQHF.